This passage covers 17 T cell receptor beta chains from one sample sequenced in a study of T cell clonality in common variable immunodeficiency. Method: immunoSEQ multiplex PCR; TCRdb's copy keeps in-frame clones and lacks some. The sample presents over 30,000 clones, none singletons. Sample: peripheral blood mononuclear cells. Every receptor here comes from a person aged 18 to 75 in good health.

This clone has ten or more counts. The read ends 3 residues before the CDR3 terminus; that terminus is restored from the germline J gene. The V call is TRBV5-4, the J call TRBJ2-7; TRBD1 matches at 8 bases. This CDR3 spans 14 amino acids. The germline V gene has CDR1 SGHNT and CDR2 YYREEE (reference sequence). Trimming at V came to 4 bases and at J to 2 bases, leaving 5 bases not matched to a gene. The CDR3 here is CASSGSTGAYEQYF. Partial CDR3 DNA: TGTGCCAGCAGCGGGTCGACAGGGGCCTACGAG.

This clone has ten or more counts. CDR3 residues: CASSEALAGGHEQYF. The sequenced CDR3 bases are TGTGCCAGCAGTGAAGCGCTAGCGGGAGGTCACGAG. The V and J genes are TRBV6-1 and TRBJ2-7, with 11 bases fitting TRBD2. The observed sequence ends 3 residues before the CDR3 terminus, with the missing tail filled in from the germline J gene. With V trimmed by 0 bases and J by 5 bases, 3 bases remained unmatched. The germline V gene encodes CDR1 MNHNS and CDR2 SASEGT. The CDR3 loop spans 15 amino acids.

This clone has a handful of counts. The read ends 3 residues before the CDR3 terminus; that terminus is restored from the germline J gene. The gene calls are TRBV7-6 and TRBJ1-1; 7 nucleotides match TRBD1. Germline assignment: CDR1 SGHVS and CDR2 FNYEAQ. Trimming took 5 bases from V and 1 from J; bases not matched to a gene: 7. This CDR3 region has 15 residues. The CDR3 sequence: CASSQERGRNTEAFF. CDR3 DNA, as far as it was read: TGTGCCAGCAGCCAAGAAAGGGGGCGGAACACTGAA.

This clone has ten or more counts. The junction does not match germline at one end; this may be a read error. The CDR3 extends 3 residues past the end of the read, so its final part is completed from the germline J gene. This chain uses TRBV4-2 with TRBJ2-2, with a tentative D call TRBD2 (6 bases). Germline CDR1 is LGHNA and CDR2 is YNFKEQ. The CDR3 totals 18 residues. The sequenced part of the CDR3 DNA is TGTGCCAGCGGCCAGCTGCGGGGAGGTTATCAGAACACCGGGGAG. Its protein is CASGQLRGGYQNTGE. The entire CDR3 reads CASGQLRGGYQNTGELFF.

This clone was seen many times. A read error may produce the germline difference seen at one junction end. The CDR3 protein is CASSLSRVTDTQYF. The DNA read from the CDR3 is TGTGCTAGCAGCTTATCACGGGTCACAGATACG. The rearrangement links TRBV7-7 to TRBJ2-3; D unclear. The sequence runs out 3 residues before the end of the CDR3; the remainder is reconstructed from the germline J gene. Germline V gene sequence: CDR1 SSHAT, CDR2 FNYEAQ (reference sequence). The CDR3 has 14 residues.

This clone appeared many times. The read terminates 3 residues before the CDR3 end, so the remaining end is supplied by the germline J gene. The J gene is TRBJ1-2, the V gene TRBV19; D call uncertain. The V gene's germline CDR1 is LNHDA and CDR2 SQIVND (reference sequence). The CDR3 is 14 residues long. Incomplete CDR3 DNA: TGTGCCAGTAGTCCTCTAGCGGGGAACTACGAC. Encoded protein: CASSPLAGNYD. The CDR3 in full is CASSPLAGNYDYTF.

A remark on this clone: The read ends 3 residues before the CDR3 terminus; that terminus is restored from the germline J gene. This chain links TRBV19 with TRBJ1-1, with D unresolved. Germline CDR1 LNHDA, CDR2 SQIVND (reference sequence). Between the trimmed V and J ends, which lost 6 bases and 0 bases, there was a span of 23 bases. The CDR3 covers 18 residues. The chain's CDR3 is CASRNIGARGIMNTEAFF. The covered CDR3 bases are TGTGCCAGTAGAAACATCGGAGCCCGGGGAATCATGAACACTGAA.

This clone was seen repeatedly, ten times or more. The DNA ends 3 residues before the CDR3 does, and the rest of the CDR3 is filled in from the germline J gene. The chain recombines TRBV2 with TRBJ1-4; D is unresolved. CDR3 length: 14 amino acids. Trimming pared 8 bases from V and 8 bases from J, leaving 18 bases between. Germline CDR1 SNHLY, CDR2 FYNNEI. The sequenced CDR3 bases are TGTGCCAGCCGTCGAATGCCAGGTGTGGAAAAA. Its protein is CASRRMPGVEK. The CDR3 in full is CASRRMPGVEKLFF.

This clone occurred many times. The CDR3 end is not reached by the read, which stops 3 residues before it; the germline J gene fills it in. The J gene is TRBJ2-2, the V gene TRBV14; TRBD2 matches at 8 bases. The ends lost 0 bases at V and 2 bases at J; junction bases unmatched: 8. The CDR3 is made up of 18 amino acids. CDR1 is SGHDN and CDR2 is FVKESK in the germline V gene. CDR3 DNA (partial): TGTGCCAGCAGCCAAGATCGGAGTAGCGGGGATAACACCGGGGAG. It encodes CASSQDRSSGDNTGE. The whole CDR3 sequence is CASSQDRSSGDNTGELFF.

This clone has a count of ten or more. Read data end 3 residues before the CDR3 end; the end is taken from the germline J gene. The genes are TRBV29-1 and TRBJ2-7; tentative D call: TRBD2 (6 bases). This CDR3 is 12 amino acids long. Trimming removed 4 bases from V and 4 bases from J, with 11 bases in between. Germline V gene data show CDR1 as SQVTM and CDR2 as ANQGSEA. The CDR3: CSVGGEPYEQYF. The sequenced part of the CDR3 DNA is TGCAGCGTTGGCGGGGAACCGTACGAG.

This clone came up many times. The read is 3 residues too short to cover the CDR3 end, so that end is filled in from the germline J gene. This chain connects TRBV11-2 to TRBJ2-3; TRBD1 matches 9 bases. Germline assignment: CDR1 SGHAT and CDR2 FQNNGV. CDR3 length: 15 residues. With V trimmed by 5 bases and J by 3 bases, 6 bases remained unmatched. CDR3 loop: CASSLLTGGTDTQYF. The sequenced part of the CDR3 DNA is TGTGCCAGCAGCCTCCTGACAGGGGGAACAGATACG.

This clone has just a few counts. The CDR3 is cut off 3 residues early in the read; its end comes from the germline J gene. V usage is TRBV23-1 and J usage is TRBJ2-4, with a possible D match to TRBD1 (5 bases). TRBV23-1 is recorded as an ORF, its role being uncertain. CDR3 length: 15 residues. Trimming pared 8 bases from V and 1 base from J, leaving 15 bases between. The CDR3 reads CASDSRSTAKNIQYF. CDR3 DNA (partial): TGCGCCAGCGACAGTCGGTCCACGGCCAAAAACATT.

This clone was observed a handful of times. Germline and junction disagree at one end, which may indicate a read error. The read halts 3 residues ahead of the CDR3 end, with the missing end drawn from the germline J gene. Different DNA sequences within this sample yield the same CDR3. The V call is TRBV20-1, the J call TRBJ1-2; TRBD1 agrees at 7 bases. CDR3 length: 15 amino acids. Per germline, CDR1 DFQATT and CDR2 SNEGSKA (reference sequence). This chain's CDR3 is CSATGTEDLSYGYTF. The covered CDR3 bases are TGCAGTGCTACCGGGACAGAAGACTTATCCTATGGA.

This clone appeared many times. The read finishes 3 residues shy of the CDR3 end, and the germline J gene is used to complete it. The chain recombines TRBV10-1 with TRBJ2-3, with 13 bases aligning to TRBD2. The CDR3 extends over 15 amino acids. Trimming removed 5 bases from V and 5 bases from J; junction bases left unmatched: 4. Germline CDR1 reads WNHNN; CDR2 reads SYGVQD (reference sequence). This CDR3 reads CASSSGTSGKDTQYF. Incomplete CDR3 DNA: TGCGCCAGCAGTTCAGGGACTAGCGGGAAAGATACG.

This clone was recorded at least ten times. The read falls 3 residues short of the CDR3 end, and the missing part is taken from the germline J gene. V usage is TRBV5-1 and J usage is TRBJ2-2, with 7 positions matching TRBD1. J was trimmed by 6 bases and V by 0 bases; bases with no gene match: 5. Germline CDR1 SGHRS, CDR2 YFSETQ. The CDR3 totals 15 residues. This CDR3 is CASSLEGAGAGELFF. The covered CDR3 bases are TGCGCCAGCAGCTTGGAGGGGGCAGGAGCCGGGGAG.

This clone was detected many times. The missing CDR3 end, 3 residues past where the read stops, is filled in from the germline J gene. The gene calls are TRBV19 and TRBJ1-2, with D perhaps TRBD1 (6 bases). V gave up 8 bases and J gave up 2 bases, with 18 bases separating them. CDR1 is LNHDA, CDR2 SQIVND, per germline (reference sequence). The CDR3 loop spans 15 amino acids. CDR3 DNA, as far as it was read: TGTGCCAGTCAATATACAGGGACGACCAACTATGGC. This gives the protein CASQYTGTTNYG. The whole CDR3 protein is CASQYTGTTNYGYTF.

Worth noting for this clone: An end of the junction does not agree with germline; a read error may underlie this. The read falls 3 residues short of the CDR3 end, and the missing part is taken from the germline J gene. The chain is built from TRBV7-7 and TRBJ2-2; 7 bases agree with TRBD2. Germline V gene data show CDR1 as SSHAT and CDR2 as FNYEAQ (reference sequence). The CDR3 is made up of 15 amino acids. CDR3 loop: CASSVAAGGTGELFF. CDR3 DNA (partial): TGTGCTAGCAGTGTAGCGGCCGGGGGGACCGGGGAG. Complete variable domain (other parts from reference TRBV7-7 and TRBJ2-2): GAGVSQSPRYKVTKRGQDVTLRCDPISSHATLYWYQQALGQGPEFLTYFNYEAQPDKSGLPSDRFSAERPEGSISTLTIQRTEQRDSAMYRCASSVAAGGTGELFFGEGSRLTVL.